This T cell receptor beta chain was retrieved from a study of cytomegalovirus exposure and HLA in healthy donors. Broader study findings: A later analysis found most CMV-associated TCR beta chains apparently HLA-restricted. Per a later analysis, 15,000 to 20,000 TCR beta sequences showed association with HLA alleles at 0.05 false discovery rate. Only CMV serostatus was available as immune exposure information.

V lost 8 bases to trimming and J lost 6 bases; unmatched junction nucleotides: 12. Germline CDR1 and CDR2: MNHNY and SVGAGI (reference sequence). The CDR3 loop spans 14 amino acids. With respect to this clone: Antigen specificity is unknown.

It was with 60 Vbeta and 13 Jbeta primers that the PCR ran. TCRdb's table, derived via immunoSEQ multiplex PCR, lists solely in-frame clones and lacks some. The data hold 100,000 to 150,000 clones, with about 74% observed a single time. Input material: PBMCs. The J gene is TRBJ2-7, the V gene TRBV6-6, with 8 bases fitting TRBD1. The receptor was derived from a male donor in good health and CMV-seronegative. The CDR3 region has the DNA TGTGCCAGCGACCAGCGGACAGGGCAGTCCGAGCAGTACTTC. This gives the protein CASDQRTGQSEQYF.